This is a list of T cell receptor beta chains from one sample in a study of cytomegalovirus exposure and HLA in healthy donors. TCRdb's copy holds only in-frame clones and misses some; the assay was immunoSEQ multiplex PCR. Seen here are 85,000 to 100,000 clones, 60% to 80% observed once, and the top ten hold approximately 6%. The sequencing input was PBMCs. The receptors stem from a woman aged 25 to 39 in good health and CMV-seronegative. Each CDR3 is given with its conserved first and last residue. Fields, in order: V gene, J gene, clone size, D gene, CDR3 DNA, CDR3 protein. The D gene is left open where the match is weak. The size of a clone is reported for some rows only, either as once, few or many, or as a class for expanded clones.

V gene: TRBV4-2; J gene: TRBJ1-1; clone size: .; D gene: .; CDR3 DNA: TGTGCCAGCAGCCAAGATCAAAACAGGGCCCCCACTGAAGCTTTCTTT; CDR3 protein: CASSQDQNRAPTEAFF
V gene: TRBV7-9; J gene: TRBJ1-4; clone size: .; D gene: TRBD1; CDR3 DNA: TGTGCCAGCAGCTCTACCCCCGGACAGGGAAACCCTAATGAAAAACTGTTTTTT; CDR3 protein: CASSSTPGQGNPNEKLFF
V gene: TRBV7-9; J gene: TRBJ1-2; clone size: .; D gene: .; CDR3 DNA: TGTGCCAGCAGCTTTGACTCTATACGCGACTATGGCTACACCTTC; CDR3 protein: CASSFDSIRDYGYTF
V gene: TRBV29-1; J gene: TRBJ1-5; clone size: .; D gene: .; CDR3 DNA: TGCAGCGTTTCGCCAGGGGTCAATCAGCCCCAGCATTTT; CDR3 protein: CSVSPGVNQPQHF
V gene: TRBV18; J gene: TRBJ1-6; clone size: once; D gene: TRBD1; CDR3 DNA: TGTGCCAGCTCACCGTCTGCAGGGGGACGATCACCCCTCCACTTT; CDR3 protein: CASSPSAGGRSPLHF
V gene: TRBV5-6; J gene: TRBJ1-2; clone size: .; D gene: .; CDR3 DNA: TGTGCCAGCAGCTCGGGCGGGTCAGGGGCTATTAACTATGGCTACACCTTC; CDR3 protein: CASSSGGSGAINYGYTF
V gene: TRBV7-2; J gene: TRBJ1-2; clone size: few; D gene: TRBD1; CDR3 DNA: TGTGCCAGCAGCAGCCGGGACAGGGCCTCTAACTATGGCTACACCTTC; CDR3 protein: CASSSRDRASNYGYTF
V gene: TRBV6-4; J gene: TRBJ1-1; clone size: once; D gene: .; CDR3 DNA: TGTGCCAGCAGTGAACACAGGGCCTCAAGGGCTTTCTTT; CDR3 protein: CASSEHRASRAFF
V gene: TRBV11-2; J gene: TRBJ2-5; clone size: .; D gene: .; CDR3 DNA: TGTGCCAGCAGCTCAGGGACTGGGAGAGAGACCCAGTACTTC; CDR3 protein: CASSSGTGRETQYF
V gene: TRBV5-1; J gene: TRBJ1-1; clone size: .; D gene: .; CDR3 DNA: TGCGCCAGCAGCCCAGCGAAGGTCGGCACTGAAGCTTTCTTT; CDR3 protein: CASSPAKVGTEAFF
V gene: TRBV5-1; J gene: TRBJ2-7; clone size: .; D gene: TRBD1; CDR3 DNA: TGCGCCAGCAGCACGTCGACAGGGGACGAGCAGTACTTC; CDR3 protein: CASSTSTGDEQYF
V gene: TRBV30; J gene: TRBJ2-1; clone size: few; D gene: TRBD2; CDR3 DNA: TGTGCCTGGGAACTAGCGGGGGGGCACGATGAGCAGTTCTTC; CDR3 protein: CAWELAGGHDEQFF
V gene: TRBV5-5; J gene: TRBJ2-7; clone size: .; D gene: .; CDR3 DNA: TGTGCCAGCAGCTCGGCGGGTTACGAGCAGTACTTC; CDR3 protein: CASSSAGYEQYF
V gene: TRBV19; J gene: TRBJ1-5; clone size: .; D gene: TRBD1; CDR3 DNA: TGTGCCAGTAGTATTTATTCAGGGGGCAGTAGCAATCAGCCCCAGCATTTT; CDR3 protein: CASSIYSGGSSNQPQHF
V gene: TRBV18; J gene: TRBJ1-4; clone size: .; D gene: TRBD1; CDR3 DNA: TGTGCCAGCTCAGGACAGGAGGACAATGAAAAACTGTTTTTT; CDR3 protein: CASSGQEDNEKLFF
V gene: TRBV5-4; J gene: TRBJ2-5; clone size: few; D gene: .; CDR3 DNA: TGTGCCAGCACCGTGGGGAGAGCGTACCAAGAGACCCAGTACTTC; CDR3 protein: CASTVGRAYQETQYF
V gene: TRBV29-1; J gene: TRBJ1-1; clone size: .; D gene: .; CDR3 DNA: TGCAGCGTTGAACGGTATGGGAACACTGAAGCTTTCTTT; CDR3 protein: CSVERYGNTEAFF
V gene: TRBV5-4; J gene: TRBJ1-1; clone size: .; D gene: .; CDR3 DNA: TGTGCCAGCACGAGCAAGAGCCAGGCGAACACTGAAGCTTTCTTT; CDR3 protein: CASTSKSQANTEAFF
V gene: TRBV5-3; J gene: TRBJ2-7; clone size: once; D gene: TRBD1; CDR3 DNA: TGTGCCAGAAGCTTAAAACCAACAGGGGTTCTGGAGCAGTACTTC; CDR3 protein: CARSLKPTGVLEQYF
V gene: TRBV19; J gene: TRBJ2-2; clone size: .; D gene: .; CDR3 DNA: TGTGCCAGTAGTACCAGAGGCGTGTCCGGGGAGCTGTTTTTT; CDR3 protein: CASSTRGVSGELFF
V gene: TRBV5-1; J gene: TRBJ2-7; clone size: .; D gene: TRBD1; CDR3 DNA: TGCGCCAGCAGTCTTACAGGGGCCGAGCAGTACTTC; CDR3 protein: CASSLTGAEQYF
V gene: TRBV6-5; J gene: TRBJ1-6; clone size: .; D gene: .; CDR3 DNA: TGTGCCAGCAGTTACTCAGGACAGCTTCCCGGTTCACCCCTCCACTTT; CDR3 protein: CASSYSGQLPGSPLHF
V gene: TRBV6-1; J gene: TRBJ1-1; clone size: .; D gene: .; CDR3 DNA: TGTGCCAGCACCCCGAACACACTGAACACTGAAGCTTTCTTT; CDR3 protein: CASTPNTLNTEAFF
V gene: TRBV28; J gene: TRBJ2-3; clone size: .; D gene: .; CDR3 DNA: TGTGCCAGCAGTTTGGGCGGGATGTACACAGATACGCAGTATTTT; CDR3 protein: CASSLGGMYTDTQYF
V gene: TRBV6-1; J gene: TRBJ1-2; clone size: .; D gene: TRBD1; CDR3 DNA: TGTGCCAGCAGGCCCCTGGGGGGACAGGGTTACTATCACTTC; CDR3 protein: CASRPLGGQGYYHF
V gene: TRBV27; J gene: TRBJ2-3; clone size: .; D gene: TRBD2; CDR3 DNA: TGTGCCAGCAGCCAAGGACTAGCGTACACAGATACGCAGTATTTT; CDR3 protein: CASSQGLAYTDTQYF
V gene: TRBV6-5; J gene: TRBJ2-7; clone size: .; D gene: TRBD1; CDR3 DNA: TGTGCCAGCAGTTACTCTGCAGGGGGAACCCACGAGCAGTACTTC; CDR3 protein: CASSYSAGGTHEQYF
V gene: TRBV5-1; J gene: TRBJ2-1; clone size: few; D gene: .; CDR3 DNA: TGCGCCAGCAGCTTGGAGGGGCATGAGCAGTTCTTC; CDR3 protein: CASSLEGHEQFF
V gene: TRBV5-1; J gene: TRBJ2-3; clone size: .; D gene: TRBD2; CDR3 DNA: TGCGCCAGCAGCTTGCCGGGGGGGCCAGATACGCAGTATTTT; CDR3 protein: CASSLPGGPDTQYF
V gene: TRBV29-1; J gene: TRBJ1-1; clone size: .; D gene: TRBD1; CDR3 DNA: TGCAGCGTTGGGGGGACAGGGGCGAAGAACACTGAAGCTTTCTTT; CDR3 protein: CSVGGTGAKNTEAFF
V gene: TRBV5-4; J gene: TRBJ1-2; clone size: once; D gene: .; CDR3 DNA: TGTGCCAGCAGCTTGGTAGAGAGGCCTAACTATGGCTACACCTTC; CDR3 protein: CASSLVERPNYGYTF